These T cell receptor beta chains were read from a single sample in a study of blood T cell repertoires in COVID-19. Profiled with immunoSEQ multiplex PCR; TCRdb holds only in-frame clones, not every one. The sample shows about 120,000 clones, about 82% of them seen only once. The sample was peripheral blood. The receptors originated from a man between 60 and 75 years old with active or convalescent COVID-19. Each CDR3 is given with its conserved first and last residue. Each record gives: CDR3 protein, CDR3 DNA, J gene, V gene, clone size, D gene. D genes are given only for firm matches. A row's size may be missing; if present it is once, few, many or a size class.

CDR3 protein: CASSMGEVWTGHNEQFF
CDR3 DNA: TGTGCCAGTAGTATGGGGGAGGTGTGGACAGGGCACAATGAGCAGTTCTTC
J gene: TRBJ2-1
V gene: TRBV19
clone size: -
D gene: TRBD1

CDR3 protein: CSASPDDRAQETQYF
CDR3 DNA: TGCAGTGCTAGTCCTGATGACAGGGCGCAAGAGACCCAGTACTTC
J gene: TRBJ2-5
V gene: TRBV20-1
clone size: -
D gene: TRBD1

CDR3 protein: CAISESRPNQPQHF
CDR3 DNA: TGTGCCATCAGTGAGTCCAGGCCCAATCAGCCCCAGCATTTT
J gene: TRBJ1-5
V gene: TRBV10-3
clone size: -
D gene: -

CDR3 protein: CASSLAGTGHEKLFF
CDR3 DNA: TGTGCCAGCAGCTTGGCCGGGACAGGGCATGAAAAACTGTTTTTT
J gene: TRBJ1-4
V gene: TRBV5-4
clone size: -
D gene: TRBD1

CDR3 protein: CSVEASVSTDTQYF
CDR3 DNA: TGCAGCGTTGAAGCTAGCGTCAGCACAGATACGCAGTATTTT
J gene: TRBJ2-3
V gene: TRBV29-1
clone size: -
D gene: -

CDR3 protein: CASRGLGYEQYF
CDR3 DNA: TGTGCCAGCAGAGGACTAGGCTACGAGCAGTACTTC
J gene: TRBJ2-7
V gene: TRBV2
clone size: once
D gene: TRBD2

CDR3 protein: CASRAGVNEQFF
CDR3 DNA: TGTGCCAGCAGAGCCGGGGTGAATGAGCAGTTCTTC
J gene: TRBJ2-1
V gene: TRBV6-1
clone size: few
D gene: -

CDR3 protein: CASSPESYEQYF
CDR3 DNA: TGTGCCAGCAGCCCGGAGTCCTACGAGCAGTACTTC
J gene: TRBJ2-7
V gene: TRBV6-2/TRBV6-3
clone size: -
D gene: -

CDR3 protein: CATSRELAGNTGELFF
CDR3 DNA: TGTGCCACCAGCAGGGAACTAGCGGGAAACACCGGGGAGCTGTTTTTT
J gene: TRBJ2-2
V gene: TRBV15
clone size: -
D gene: TRBD2

CDR3 protein: CASQPGSKGPTYEQYF
CDR3 DNA: TGTGCCAGTCAGCCCGGGAGCAAGGGGCCCACCTACGAGCAGTACTTC
J gene: TRBJ2-7
V gene: TRBV11-2
clone size: -
D gene: -

CDR3 protein: CASGTSGGSYEQYF
CDR3 DNA: TGCGCCAGCGGAACTAGCGGGGGATCCTACGAGCAGTACTTC
J gene: TRBJ2-7
V gene: TRBV5-1
clone size: many
D gene: TRBD2

CDR3 protein: CASSIGPPGEQYF
CDR3 DNA: TGTGCCAGTAGTATCGGCCCTCCAGGCGAGCAGTACTTC
J gene: TRBJ2-7
V gene: TRBV19
clone size: -
D gene: -

CDR3 protein: CASSLDRGQTDTQYF
CDR3 DNA: TGTGCCAGCAGCTTGGACAGGGGGCAGACGGATACGCAGTATTTT
J gene: TRBJ2-3
V gene: TRBV5-4
clone size: -
D gene: TRBD1

CDR3 protein: CASSLTDRNTGELFF
CDR3 DNA: TGCGCCAGCAGCCTGACGGACAGAAACACCGGGGAGCTGTTTTTT
J gene: TRBJ2-2
V gene: TRBV5-1
clone size: -
D gene: -

CDR3 protein: CASSPGEGFTDTQYF
CDR3 DNA: TGTGCCAGCAGCCCTGGGGAGGGTTTCACAGATACGCAGTATTTT
J gene: TRBJ2-3
V gene: TRBV6-4
clone size: many
D gene: TRBD2

CDR3 protein: CASSLGTGGYTQYF
CDR3 DNA: TGTGCCAGCAGCTTAGGGACAGGGGGATATACGCAGTATTTT
J gene: TRBJ2-3
V gene: TRBV7-3
clone size: few
D gene: TRBD1

CDR3 protein: CASSQERVSSGNTIYF
CDR3 DNA: TGTGCCAGCAGCCAAGAACGGGTCAGCTCCGGAAACACCATATATTTT
J gene: TRBJ1-3
V gene: TRBV4-2
clone size: few
D gene: -

CDR3 protein: CRAARHEQFF
CDR3 DNA: TGCAGAGCAGCGAGACATGAGCAGTTCTTC
J gene: TRBJ2-1
V gene: TRBV20-1
clone size: once
D gene: -

CDR3 protein: CAWRPRTGPYEQYF
CDR3 DNA: TGTGCCTGGAGGCCCCGGACAGGACCCTACGAGCAGTACTTC
J gene: TRBJ2-7
V gene: TRBV30
clone size: few
D gene: TRBD1

CDR3 protein: CASREEQGALEKLFF
CDR3 DNA: TGTGCCAGCAGGGAAGAACAGGGGGCGCTTGAAAAACTGTTTTTT
J gene: TRBJ1-4
V gene: TRBV6-1
clone size: -
D gene: TRBD1

CDR3 protein: CSVGQTNQPQHF
CDR3 DNA: TGCAGCGTTGGACAGACTAATCAGCCCCAGCATTTT
J gene: TRBJ1-5
V gene: TRBV29-1
clone size: few
D gene: -

CDR3 protein: CASSQGPGSSGEQYF
CDR3 DNA: TGCGCCAGCAGCCAAGGGCCCGGGAGCTCGGGGGAGCAGTACTTC
J gene: TRBJ2-7
V gene: TRBV4-1
clone size: once
D gene: -

CDR3 protein: CASSPGLAGSNEQFF
CDR3 DNA: TGTGCCAGCAGCCCCGGACTAGCGGGAAGCAATGAGCAGTTCTTC
J gene: TRBJ2-1
V gene: TRBV5-4
clone size: once
D gene: TRBD2

CDR3 protein: CASSLGGGTTTSAYF
CDR3 DNA: TGTGCCAGCAGCTTAGGAGGCGGGACCACTACGAGCGCCTACTTC
J gene: TRBJ2-7
V gene: TRBV7-9
clone size: once
D gene: -

CDR3 protein: CASSYRQRLGWEQYF
CDR3 DNA: TGTGCCAGCAGTTACCGGCAGCGGCTCGGGTGGGAGCAGTACTTC
J gene: TRBJ2-7
V gene: TRBV6-2/TRBV6-3
clone size: -
D gene: -

CDR3 protein: CASSIGQANTEAFF
CDR3 DNA: TGTGCCAGTAGTATAGGGCAGGCGAACACTGAAGCTTTCTTT
J gene: TRBJ1-1
V gene: TRBV19
clone size: few
D gene: -

CDR3 protein: CASSPYSRGNYGYTF
CDR3 DNA: TGTGCCAGCAGCCCCTACTCTAGGGGGAACTATGGCTACACCTTC
J gene: TRBJ1-2
V gene: TRBV5-8
clone size: -
D gene: -